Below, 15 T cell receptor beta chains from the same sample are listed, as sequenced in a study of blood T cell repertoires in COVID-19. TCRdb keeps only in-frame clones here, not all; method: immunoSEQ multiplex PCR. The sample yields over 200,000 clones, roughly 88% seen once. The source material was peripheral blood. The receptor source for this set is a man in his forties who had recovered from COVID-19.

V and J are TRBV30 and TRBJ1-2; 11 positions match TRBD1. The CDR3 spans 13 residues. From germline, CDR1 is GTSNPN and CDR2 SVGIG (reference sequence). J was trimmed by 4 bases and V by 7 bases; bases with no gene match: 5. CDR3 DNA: TGTGCCTTCCGGACAGGGGGCACCTATGGCTACACCTTC. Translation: CAFRTGGTYGYTF.

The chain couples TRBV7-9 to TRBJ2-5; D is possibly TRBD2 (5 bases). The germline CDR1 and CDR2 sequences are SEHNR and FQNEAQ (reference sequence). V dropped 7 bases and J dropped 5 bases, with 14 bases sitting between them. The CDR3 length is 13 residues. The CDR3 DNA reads TGTGCCAGCACCCCAGGTCCGGGGGAGACCCAGTACTTC. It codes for CASTPGPGETQYF. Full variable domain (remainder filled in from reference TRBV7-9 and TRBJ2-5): DTGVSQNPRHKITKRGQNVTFRCDPISEHNRLYWYRQTLGQGPEFLTYFQNEAQLEKSRLLSDRFSAERPKGSFSTLEIQRTEQGDSAMYLCASTPGPGETQYFGPGTRLLVL.

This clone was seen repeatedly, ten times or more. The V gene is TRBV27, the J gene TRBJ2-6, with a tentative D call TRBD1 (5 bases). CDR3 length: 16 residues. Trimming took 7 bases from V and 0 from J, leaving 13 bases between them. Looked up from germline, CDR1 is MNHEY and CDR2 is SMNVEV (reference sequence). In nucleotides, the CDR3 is TGTGCCAGCACCCAGGGCGAGATCTCTGGGGCCAACGTCCTGACTTTC. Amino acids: CASTQGEISGANVLTF.

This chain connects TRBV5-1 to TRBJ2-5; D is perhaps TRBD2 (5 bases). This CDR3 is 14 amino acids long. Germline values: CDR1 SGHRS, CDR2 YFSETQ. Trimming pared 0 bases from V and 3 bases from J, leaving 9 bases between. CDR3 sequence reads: CASSLDLAEETQYF. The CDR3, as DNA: TGCGCCAGCAGCTTGGACCTAGCTGAAGAGACCCAGTACTTC.

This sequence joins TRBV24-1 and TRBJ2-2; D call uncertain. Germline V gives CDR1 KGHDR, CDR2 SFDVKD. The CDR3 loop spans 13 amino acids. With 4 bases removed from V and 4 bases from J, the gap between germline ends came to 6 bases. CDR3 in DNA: TGTGCCACCAGTGAGTCAGGCACCGGGGAGCTGTTTTTT. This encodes CATSESGTGELFF.

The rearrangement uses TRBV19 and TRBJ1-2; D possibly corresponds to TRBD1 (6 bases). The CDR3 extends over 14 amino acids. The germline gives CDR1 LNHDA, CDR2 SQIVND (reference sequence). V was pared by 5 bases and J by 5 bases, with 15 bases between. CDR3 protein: CASSQEEGGYGYTF. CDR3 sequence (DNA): TGTGCCAGTAGTCAGGAGGAAGGGGGATATGGCTACACCTTC.

The CDR3 loop reads CASTSYPGQGLDGYTF. Here the CDR3 DNA reads TGTGCCAGCACCTCATATCCGGGACAGGGGTTAGATGGCTACACCTTC. The gene calls are TRBV7-2 and TRBJ1-2, with 10 positions matching TRBD1. Germline CDR1 SGHTA, CDR2 FQGNSA. This CDR3 is built from 16 residues. The ends lost 7 bases at V and 6 bases at J; junction bases unmatched: 14.

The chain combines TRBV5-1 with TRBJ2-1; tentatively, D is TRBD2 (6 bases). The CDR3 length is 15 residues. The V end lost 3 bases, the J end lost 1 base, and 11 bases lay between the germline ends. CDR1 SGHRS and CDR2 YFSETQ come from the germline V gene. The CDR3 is CASSSRDFSYNEQFF. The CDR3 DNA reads TGCGCCAGCAGCTCCCGGGACTTTTCCTACAATGAGCAGTTCTTC.

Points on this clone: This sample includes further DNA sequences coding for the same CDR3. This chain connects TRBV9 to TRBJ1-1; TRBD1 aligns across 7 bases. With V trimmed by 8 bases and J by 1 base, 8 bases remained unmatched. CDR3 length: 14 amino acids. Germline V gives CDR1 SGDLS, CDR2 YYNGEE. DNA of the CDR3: TGTGCCAGTACACGGACAGGATCGAACACTGAAGCTTTCTTT. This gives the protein CASTRTGSNTEAFF.

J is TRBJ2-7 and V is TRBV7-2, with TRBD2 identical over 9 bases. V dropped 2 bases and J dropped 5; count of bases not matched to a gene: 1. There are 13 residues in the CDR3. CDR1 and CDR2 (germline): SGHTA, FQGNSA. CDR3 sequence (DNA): TGTGCCAGCAGCTTACAGCGGGGGGACGAGCAGTACTTC. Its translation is CASSLQRGDEQYF.

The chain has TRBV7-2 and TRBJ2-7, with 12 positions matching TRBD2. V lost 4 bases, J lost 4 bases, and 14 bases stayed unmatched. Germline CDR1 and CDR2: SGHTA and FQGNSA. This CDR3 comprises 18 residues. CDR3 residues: CASSSRTSGNKYGYEQYF. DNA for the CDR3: TGTGCCAGCAGCTCCAGGACTAGCGGGAATAAATATGGGTACGAGCAGTACTTC. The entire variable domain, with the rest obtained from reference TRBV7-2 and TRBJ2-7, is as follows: GAGVSQSPSNKVTEKGKDVELRCDPISGHTALYWYRQSLGQGLEFLIYFQGNSAPDKSGLPSDRFSAERTGGSVSTLTIQRTQQEDSAVYLCASSSRTSGNKYGYEQYFGPGTRLTVT.

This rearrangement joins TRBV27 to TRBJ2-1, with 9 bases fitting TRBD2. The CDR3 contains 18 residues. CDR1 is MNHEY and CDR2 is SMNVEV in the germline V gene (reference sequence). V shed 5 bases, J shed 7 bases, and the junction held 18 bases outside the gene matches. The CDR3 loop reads CASSLLRAREGSLNEQFF. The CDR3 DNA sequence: TGTGCCAGCAGTCTCCTCAGGGCGCGGGAGGGCTCCTTGAATGAGCAGTTCTTC.

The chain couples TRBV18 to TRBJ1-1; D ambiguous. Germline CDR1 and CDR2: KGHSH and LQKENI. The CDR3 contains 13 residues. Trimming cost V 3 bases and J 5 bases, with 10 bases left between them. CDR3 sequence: CASSPRGFTEAFF. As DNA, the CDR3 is TGTGCCAGCTCACCCCGAGGTTTTACTGAAGCTTTCTTT.

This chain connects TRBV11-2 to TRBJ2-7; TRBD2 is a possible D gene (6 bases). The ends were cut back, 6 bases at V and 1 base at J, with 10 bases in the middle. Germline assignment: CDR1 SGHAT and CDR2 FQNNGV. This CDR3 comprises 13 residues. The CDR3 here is CASSRGGSYEQYF. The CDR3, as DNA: TGTGCCAGCAGTCGGGGAGGTTCCTACGAGCAGTACTTC.

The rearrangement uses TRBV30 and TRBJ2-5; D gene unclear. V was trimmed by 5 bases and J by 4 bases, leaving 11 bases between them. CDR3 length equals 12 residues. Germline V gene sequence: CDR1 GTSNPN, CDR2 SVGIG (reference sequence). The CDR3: CAWGPVGETQYF. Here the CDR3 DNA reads TGTGCCTGGGGACCGGTTGGAGAGACCCAGTACTTC.